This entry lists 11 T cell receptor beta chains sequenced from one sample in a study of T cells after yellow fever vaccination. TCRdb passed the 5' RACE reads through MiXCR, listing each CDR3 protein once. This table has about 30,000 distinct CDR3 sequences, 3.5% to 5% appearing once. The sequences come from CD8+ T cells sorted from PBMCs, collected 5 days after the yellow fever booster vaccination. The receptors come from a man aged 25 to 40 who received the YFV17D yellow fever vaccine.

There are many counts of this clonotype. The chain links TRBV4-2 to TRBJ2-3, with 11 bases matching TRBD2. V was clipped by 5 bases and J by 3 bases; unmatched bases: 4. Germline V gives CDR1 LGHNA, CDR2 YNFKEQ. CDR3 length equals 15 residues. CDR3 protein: CASSDSGGVTDTQYF. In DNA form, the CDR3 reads TGTGCCAGCAGCGATAGCGGGGGGGTGACAGATACGCAGTATTTT.

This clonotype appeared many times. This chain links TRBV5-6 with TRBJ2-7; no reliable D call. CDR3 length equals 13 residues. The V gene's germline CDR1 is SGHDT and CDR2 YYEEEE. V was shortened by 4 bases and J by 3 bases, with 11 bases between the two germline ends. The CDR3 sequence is CASSHDTFYEQYF. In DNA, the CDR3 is TGTGCCAGCAGCCACGACACTTTCTACGAGCAGTACTTC.

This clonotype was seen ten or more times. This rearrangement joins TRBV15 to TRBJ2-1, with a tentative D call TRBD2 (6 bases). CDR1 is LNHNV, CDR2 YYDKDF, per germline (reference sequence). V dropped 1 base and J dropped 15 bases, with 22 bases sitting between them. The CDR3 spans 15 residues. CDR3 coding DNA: TGTGCCACCAGCAGAGTCTCGGGACTGGGATCCTGGCTGTTCTTC. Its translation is CATSRVSGLGSWLFF.

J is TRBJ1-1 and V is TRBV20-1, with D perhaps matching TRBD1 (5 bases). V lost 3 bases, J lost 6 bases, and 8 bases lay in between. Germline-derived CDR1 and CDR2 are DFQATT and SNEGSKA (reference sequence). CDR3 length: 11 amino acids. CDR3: CSASRGSEAFF. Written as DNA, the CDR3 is TGCAGTGCTAGTCGGGGCTCTGAAGCTTTCTTT.

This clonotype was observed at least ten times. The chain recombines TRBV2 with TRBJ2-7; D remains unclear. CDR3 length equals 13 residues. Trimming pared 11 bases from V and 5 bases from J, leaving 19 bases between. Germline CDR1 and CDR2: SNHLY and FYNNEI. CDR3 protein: CAGRAPSQHEQYF. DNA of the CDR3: TGTGCCGGCCGGGCCCCCTCTCAACACGAGCAGTACTTC.

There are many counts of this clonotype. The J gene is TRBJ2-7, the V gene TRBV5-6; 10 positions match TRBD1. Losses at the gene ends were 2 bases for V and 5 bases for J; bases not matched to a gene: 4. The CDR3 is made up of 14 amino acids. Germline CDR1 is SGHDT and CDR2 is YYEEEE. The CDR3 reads CASSFGTGVNEQYF. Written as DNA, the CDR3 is TGTGCCAGCAGCTTCGGGACAGGGGTCAACGAGCAGTACTTC.

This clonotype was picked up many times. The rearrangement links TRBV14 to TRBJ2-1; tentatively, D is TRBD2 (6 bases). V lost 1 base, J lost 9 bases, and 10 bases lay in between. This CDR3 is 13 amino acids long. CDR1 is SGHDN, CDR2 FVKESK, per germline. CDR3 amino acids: CASSQVDGSEQFF. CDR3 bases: TGTGCCAGCAGCCAAGTGGACGGGAGTGAGCAGTTCTTC.

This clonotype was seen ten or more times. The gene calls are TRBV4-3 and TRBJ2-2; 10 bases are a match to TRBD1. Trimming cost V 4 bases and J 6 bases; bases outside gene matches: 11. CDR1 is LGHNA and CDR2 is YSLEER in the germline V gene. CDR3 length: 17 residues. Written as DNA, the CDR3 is TGCGCCAGCAGCCTGGCGCCGGGACAGGGGAGTCCCGGGGAGCTGTTTTTT. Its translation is CASSLAPGQGSPGELFF.

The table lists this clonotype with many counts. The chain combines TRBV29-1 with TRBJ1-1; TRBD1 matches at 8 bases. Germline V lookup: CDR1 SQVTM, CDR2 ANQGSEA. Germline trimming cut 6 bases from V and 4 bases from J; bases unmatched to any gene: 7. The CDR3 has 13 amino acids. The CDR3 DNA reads TGCAGCGTACTCGGACAGGGAAGCACTGAAGCTTTCTTT. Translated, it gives CSVLGQGSTEAFF.

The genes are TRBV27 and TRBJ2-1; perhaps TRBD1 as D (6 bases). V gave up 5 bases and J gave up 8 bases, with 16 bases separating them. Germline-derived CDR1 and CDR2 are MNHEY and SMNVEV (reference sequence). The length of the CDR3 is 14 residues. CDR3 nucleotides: TGTGCCAGCAGTGTACAGGGAAAGAGGGATGAGCAGTTCTTC. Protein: CASSVQGKRDEQFF.

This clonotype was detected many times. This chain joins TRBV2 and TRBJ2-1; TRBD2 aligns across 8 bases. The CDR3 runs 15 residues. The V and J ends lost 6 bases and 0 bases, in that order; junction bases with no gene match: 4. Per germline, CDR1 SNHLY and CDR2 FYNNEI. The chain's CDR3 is CASRKSGSSYNEQFF. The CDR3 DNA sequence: TGTGCCAGCAGAAAAAGCGGGAGCTCCTACAATGAGCAGTTCTTC.